This TCR beta chain is drawn from a study of blood T cells in healthy people across ages. The study, taken as a whole, reports: In these data, TCR beta diversity tracked strongly with naive T cell percentage.

Alongside a J-beta primer mix, a sample-barcoded 5' primer served in a second PCR lasting roughly 6 to 11 cycles. Each CDR3 protein is one row after TCRdb ran MiXCR on the 5' RACE reads. The sample holds about 970,000 distinct CDR3 sequences, roughly 50% seen once. The CDR3 runs 14 residues. Germline V gene sequence: CDR1 LNHNV, CDR2 YYDKDF (reference sequence). Points on this clonotype: What it binds is unknown. Relative to the germline gene, one junction end is altered; a read error may explain this.

The chain recombines TRBV15 with TRBJ1-2, with 7 positions matching TRBD1. Sequenced: blood. This TCR came from a woman aged 55-69 years in good health. CDR3 bases: TGTGTCACCAGCAGAGATCAGACAGGGAGTAGCTACACCTTC. This codes for CVTSRDQTGSSYTF.